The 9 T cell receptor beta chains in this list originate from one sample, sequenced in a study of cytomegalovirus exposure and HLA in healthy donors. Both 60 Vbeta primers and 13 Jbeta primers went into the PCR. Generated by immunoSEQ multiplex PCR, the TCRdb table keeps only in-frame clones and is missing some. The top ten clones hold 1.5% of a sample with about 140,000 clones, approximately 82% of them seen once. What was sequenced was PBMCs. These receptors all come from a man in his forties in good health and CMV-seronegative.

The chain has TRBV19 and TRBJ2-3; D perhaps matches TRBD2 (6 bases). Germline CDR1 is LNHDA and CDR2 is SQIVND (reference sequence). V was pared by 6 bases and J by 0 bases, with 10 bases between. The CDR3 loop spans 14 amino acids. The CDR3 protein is CASSSGLSTDTQYF. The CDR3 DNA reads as TGTGCCAGTAGCTCGGGACTCAGCACAGATACGCAGTATTTT.

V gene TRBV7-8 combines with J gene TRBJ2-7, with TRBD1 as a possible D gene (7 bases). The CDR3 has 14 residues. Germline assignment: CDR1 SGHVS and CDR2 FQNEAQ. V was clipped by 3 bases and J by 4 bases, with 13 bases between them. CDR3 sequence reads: CASSFGQEGYEQYF. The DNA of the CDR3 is TGTGCCAGCAGCTTCGGACAGGAGGGTTACGAGCAGTACTTC.

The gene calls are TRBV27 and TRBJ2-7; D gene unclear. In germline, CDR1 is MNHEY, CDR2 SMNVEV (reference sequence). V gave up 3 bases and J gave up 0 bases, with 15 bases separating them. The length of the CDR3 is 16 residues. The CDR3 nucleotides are TGTGCCAGCAGTTTTTCCCCTATCCCGCCCTCCTACGAGCAGTACTTC. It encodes CASSFSPIPPSYEQYF.

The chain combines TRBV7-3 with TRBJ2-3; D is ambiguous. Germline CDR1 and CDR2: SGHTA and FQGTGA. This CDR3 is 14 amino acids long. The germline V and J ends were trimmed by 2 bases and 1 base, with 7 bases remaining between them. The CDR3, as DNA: TGTGCCAGCAGCTTAGCCTCAGGCACAGATACGCAGTATTTT. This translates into CASSLASGTDTQYF.

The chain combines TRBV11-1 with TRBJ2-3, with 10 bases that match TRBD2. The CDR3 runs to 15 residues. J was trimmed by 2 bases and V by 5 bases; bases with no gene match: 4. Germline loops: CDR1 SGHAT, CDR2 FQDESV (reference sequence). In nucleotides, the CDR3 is TGTGCCAGCAGCCCCGGACTAGCGGCCACAGATACGCAGTATTTT. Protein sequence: CASSPGLAATDTQYF.

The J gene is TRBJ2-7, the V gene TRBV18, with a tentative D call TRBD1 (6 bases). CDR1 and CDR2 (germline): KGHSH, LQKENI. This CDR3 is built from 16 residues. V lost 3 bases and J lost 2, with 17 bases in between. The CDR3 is CASSPLGHLGTYEQYF. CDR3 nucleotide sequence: TGTGCCAGCTCACCGCTGGGACACCTAGGGACCTACGAGCAGTACTTC.

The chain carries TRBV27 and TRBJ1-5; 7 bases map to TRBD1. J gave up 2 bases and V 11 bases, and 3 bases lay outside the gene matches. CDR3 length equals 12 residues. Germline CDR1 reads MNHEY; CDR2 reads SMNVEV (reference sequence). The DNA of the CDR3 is TGTGCCGCCGGACAGGGCAATCAGCCCCAGCATTTT. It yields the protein CAAGQGNQPQHF.

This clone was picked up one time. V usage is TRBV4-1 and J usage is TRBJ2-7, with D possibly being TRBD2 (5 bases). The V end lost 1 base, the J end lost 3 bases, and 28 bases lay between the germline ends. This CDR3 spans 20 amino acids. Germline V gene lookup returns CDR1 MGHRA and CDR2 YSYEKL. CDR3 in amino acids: CASSQGEPLTGRSYVYEQYF. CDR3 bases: TGCGCCAGCAGCCAAGGGGAGCCCTTGACCGGGCGGAGTTATGTCTACGAGCAGTACTTC.

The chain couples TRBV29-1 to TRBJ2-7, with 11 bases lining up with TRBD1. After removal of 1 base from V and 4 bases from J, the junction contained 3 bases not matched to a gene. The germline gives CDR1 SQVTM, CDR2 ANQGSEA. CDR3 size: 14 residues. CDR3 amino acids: CSVEGTGGGYEQYF. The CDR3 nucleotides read TGCAGCGTTGAAGGGACAGGGGGCGGGTACGAGCAGTACTTC.